These T cell receptor beta chains were read from a single sample in a study of blood T cell repertoires in COVID-19. The table came from immunoSEQ multiplex PCR; TCRdb's copy has only in-frame clones and leaves some out. The repertoire has 200,000 to 300,000 clones, 65% to 85% of them found once; the top ten carry 5.5%. Specimen: peripheral blood. Receptor source: a human donor in a cohort sampled during active COVID-19. CDR3s include the opening cysteine and the closing phenylalanine or tryptophan.

V: TRBV6-5; CDR3: CASRDQGNQPQHF
V: TRBV19; CDR3: CASSIARPTPGGTGELFF
V: TRBV7-6; CDR3: CASSQVLAGGNEQYF
V: TRBV29-1; CDR3: CSATSGGQETQYF
V: TRBV27; CDR3: CASSLRGLTEAFF
V: TRBV19; CDR3: CASRGGTYFSGANVLTF
V: TRBV6-5; CDR3: CASSPSRENNEQFF
V: TRBV7-9; CDR3: CASSFDMGSYEQYF
V: TRBV10-2; CDR3: CASSPPEPGGPGEQYF
V: TRBV5-1; CDR3: CASRSGQGKGPEEQFF
V: TRBV18; CDR3: CASLDQGQGANTEAFF
V: TRBV7-9; CDR3: CASSLGSLPEAFF
V: TRBV11-2; CDR3: CASSLQGALNEQFF